A single TCR beta chain is shown here with its context. With 3 bases removed from V and 12 bases from J, the gap between germline ends came to 15 bases. The CDR3 runs to 14 residues. CDR1 is SEHNR, CDR2 FQNEAQ, per germline (reference sequence). This entry comes from a study of blood T cell repertoires in COVID-19. Overall study: Whether acute or convalescent, the COVID-19 samples came from the United States, Italy and Spain. T cells, B-cell-depleted T cells, or PBMCs supplied cDNA or gDNA.

TCRdb's copy holds only in-frame clones and misses some; the assay was immunoSEQ multiplex PCR. The data hold about 79,000 clones, with 85% to 90% observed a single time. The source of this sequence is a man in his sixties or seventies with active or convalescent COVID-19. The rearrangement joins TRBV7-9 to TRBJ1-6; D gene uncertain. Sequencing used peripheral blood. For the CDR3, the DNA is TGTGCCAGCAGCTTCGCCGGGATCCTAAAACCCCTCCACTTT. This gives the protein CASSFAGILKPLHF.